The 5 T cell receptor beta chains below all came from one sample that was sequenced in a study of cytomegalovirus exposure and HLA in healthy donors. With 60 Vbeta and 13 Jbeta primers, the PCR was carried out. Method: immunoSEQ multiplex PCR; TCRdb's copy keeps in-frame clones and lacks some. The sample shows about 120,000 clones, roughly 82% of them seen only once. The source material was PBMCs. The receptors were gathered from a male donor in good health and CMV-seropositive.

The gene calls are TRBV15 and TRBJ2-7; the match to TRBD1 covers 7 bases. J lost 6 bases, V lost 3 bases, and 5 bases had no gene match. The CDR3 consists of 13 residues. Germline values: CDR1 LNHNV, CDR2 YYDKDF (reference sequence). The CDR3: CATSSSQGREQYF. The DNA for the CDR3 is TGTGCCACCAGCAGTTCACAGGGGCGCGAGCAGTACTTC.

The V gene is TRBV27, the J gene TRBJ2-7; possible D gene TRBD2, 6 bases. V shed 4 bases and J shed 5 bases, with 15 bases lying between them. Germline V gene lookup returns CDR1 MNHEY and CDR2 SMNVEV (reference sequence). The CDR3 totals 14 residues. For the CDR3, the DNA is TGTGCCAGCAGTTCGGGAGTTTCGCTTGACGAGCAGTACTTC. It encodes CASSSGVSLDEQYF.

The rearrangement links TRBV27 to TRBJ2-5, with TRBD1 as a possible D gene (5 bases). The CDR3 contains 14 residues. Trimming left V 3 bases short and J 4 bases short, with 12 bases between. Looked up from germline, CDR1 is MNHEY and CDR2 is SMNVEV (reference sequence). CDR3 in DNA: TGTGCCAGCAGTTTCATCTGGGGCGGAGAGACCCAGTACTTC. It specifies CASSFIWGGETQYF.

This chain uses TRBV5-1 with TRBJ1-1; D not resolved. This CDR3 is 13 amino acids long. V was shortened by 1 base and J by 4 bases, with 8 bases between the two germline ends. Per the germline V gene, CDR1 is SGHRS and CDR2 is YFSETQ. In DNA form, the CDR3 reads TGCGCCAGCAGCTTGAAAACGGGCACTGAAGCTTTCTTT. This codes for CASSLKTGTEAFF.

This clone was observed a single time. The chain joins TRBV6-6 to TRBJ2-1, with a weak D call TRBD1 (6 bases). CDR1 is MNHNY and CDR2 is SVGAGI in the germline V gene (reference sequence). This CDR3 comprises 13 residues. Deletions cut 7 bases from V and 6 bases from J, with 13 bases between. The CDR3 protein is CASKHRVGNEQFF. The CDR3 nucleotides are TGTGCCAGCAAGCACAGGGTGGGCAATGAGCAGTTCTTC.